This T cell receptor (beta chain) was retrieved from a study of blood T cell repertoires in COVID-19. Study details: Italy, Spain and the United States were the sources of the convalescent and acute COVID-19 samples. In each case, the material was cDNA or gDNA derived from T cells, B-cell-depleted T cells, or PBMCs.

This CDR3 has 14 amino acids. Germline-derived CDR1 and CDR2 are SGHAT and FQNNGV. Authors' analysis steps: How many nucleated cells were present was estimated from reference gene primer amplification. Profiling relied on immunoSEQ multiplex PCR, and the TCRdb table lists in-frame clones only, not all of them. Clone size and the V and J calls come from that table; the DNA yielded D and trimming. The data hold 70,000 to 80,000 clones, with about 83% observed a single time. Note on this clone: One end of the junction does not line up with germline, which may come from a read error.

The chain combines TRBV11-2 with TRBJ2-1; TRBD2 matches 7 bases. Sequencing used peripheral blood. This receptor was identified in a man older than 75 with acute or convalescent COVID-19. CDR3 nucleotide sequence: TGTGCCAGCAGCTTGGGAGGGGTTTACAGTGAGCAGTTCTTC. It codes for CASSLGGVYSEQFF.